The 13 T cell receptor beta chains presented below share a single source sample, sequenced in a study of cytomegalovirus exposure and HLA in healthy donors. The PCR used 60 Vbeta and 13 Jbeta primers. Here immunoSEQ multiplex PCR was the method, and the copy in TCRdb shows in-frame clones only, minus some. There are 150,000 to 200,000 clones in the sample; 75% to 80% occur only once, and about 6% lies in the top ten. Sample: PBMCs. All receptors derive from a woman in her thirties in good health and CMV-seropositive.

The chain carries TRBV27 and TRBJ2-1; 9 bases match TRBD2. Germline trimming cut 7 bases from V and 6 bases from J; bases unmatched to any gene: 10. CDR1 and CDR2 from the germline V gene are MNHEY and SMNVEV (reference sequence). The CDR3 spans 15 residues. The DNA for the CDR3 is TGTGCCAGCACCGAAAGCGGGGGGTGGGGCAATGAGCAGTTCTTC. Translation gives CASTESGGWGNEQFF.

The chain has TRBV7-9 and TRBJ2-7; maybe TRBD1 (5 bases). CDR3 length equals 15 residues. V lost 0 bases to trimming and J lost 3 bases, with 12 bases between them. Germline V CDR1 and CDR2: SEHNR, FQNEAQ (reference sequence). DNA for the CDR3: TGTGCCAGCAGCTTAGCGCAGGGCAAATTCTACGAGCAGTACTTC. Its translation is CASSLAQGKFYEQYF.

V gene TRBV7-8 combines with J gene TRBJ2-7, with 9 bases matching TRBD1. The CDR3 loop spans 18 amino acids. The V gene's germline CDR1 is SGHVS and CDR2 FQNEAQ. V trimming: 1 base; J trimming: 0 bases; junction bases outside the gene matches: 10. CDR3 DNA sequence: TGTGCCAGCAGCTTAGAGAGTTGGGGACAGGGACACTCCTACGAGCAGTACTTC. Protein: CASSLESWGQGHSYEQYF.

This clone occurred once. The chain has TRBV6-4 and TRBJ2-7; 8 bases are shared with TRBD1. Germline assignment: CDR1 MRHNA and CDR2 SNTAGT. This CDR3 has 15 residues. J gave up 1 base and V 4 bases, and 6 bases lay outside the gene matches. The CDR3 sequence: CASSAAGGASYEQYF. CDR3 nucleotides: TGTGCCAGCAGTGCGGCAGGGGGCGCATCCTACGAGCAGTACTTC.

This sequence joins TRBV20-1 and TRBJ1-1; D is undetermined. CDR3 length: 11 amino acids. The germline V gene encodes CDR1 DFQATT and CDR2 SNEGSKA (reference sequence). Trimming left V 3 bases short and J 4 bases short, with 6 bases between. The chain's CDR3 is CSASGATEAFF. The CDR3 DNA reads TGCAGTGCTAGCGGTGCCACTGAAGCTTTCTTT.

Details on this clone: The missing conserved phenylalanine or tryptophan at the end of this CDR3 makes a read error likely. No DNA is shown, since the ends of the CDR3 on it are uncertain; the CDR3 is the one TCRdb lists. This rearrangement joins TRBV5-8 to TRBJ1-2. Germline CDR1 is SGHTS and CDR2 is YDEGEE. 10 amino acids form the CDR3, both terminal residues included. This chain's CDR3 is CASSLRVAAA.

The chain recombines TRBV5-6 with TRBJ2-7; D uncertain. Germline loops: CDR1 SGHDT, CDR2 YYEEEE. V lost 1 base and J lost 9, with 20 bases in between. This CDR3 has 15 residues. DNA for the CDR3: TGTGCCAGCAGCTTGCTAAGAAATCCATCACCATGGCAGTACTTC. Amino acids: CASSLLRNPSPWQYF.

This clone was observed once. The genes are TRBV25-1 and TRBJ2-1; TRBD2 matches 8 bases. V shed 6 bases and J 4 bases; nucleotides not matched to a gene: 8. Germline-derived CDR1 and CDR2 are MGHDK and SYGVNS. This CDR3 is built from 15 residues. The CDR3 is CASRDSGIRYNEQFF. The CDR3 DNA follows: TGTGCCAGCAGGGATAGCGGGATTAGATACAATGAGCAGTTCTTC.

The rearrangement uses TRBV7-3 and TRBJ2-7, with D perhaps matching TRBD2 (6 bases). The length of the CDR3 is 13 residues. CDR1 SGHTA and CDR2 FQGTGA come from the germline V gene. V was trimmed by 5 bases and J by 6 bases, leaving 14 bases between them. Here the CDR3 DNA reads TGTGCCAGCAGCCCCTTAGGGAGGACCGAGCAGTACTTC. Amino acid sequence: CASSPLGRTEQYF.

This sequence joins TRBV2 and TRBJ1-1; D uncertain. Germline V CDR1 and CDR2: SNHLY, FYNNEI. CDR3 length: 11 amino acids. CDR3 coding DNA: TGTGCTTCTTGTTTGAACACTGAAGCTTTCTTT. Translation gives CASCLNTEAFF.

V gene TRBV15 combines with J gene TRBJ1-2; no definite D call. V lost 5 bases to trimming and J lost 3 bases, with 22 bases between them. Germline V gene data show CDR1 as LNHNV and CDR2 as YYDKDF (reference sequence). This CDR3 is built from 17 residues. Here the CDR3 DNA reads TGTGCCACCAGCGGCCGTGAGAGGAGGGAATCGGACTATGGCTACACCTTC. Encoded protein: CATSGRERRESDYGYTF.

CDR3 nucleotides: TGTGCCAGCAGTTATGACAGCACCTTAAGGCAGTACTTC. It encodes CASSYDSTLRQYF. The chain recombines TRBV6-6 with TRBJ2-7, with D perhaps matching TRBD1 (5 bases). V was cut by 3 bases and J by 9 bases, with 15 bases left in between. The germline V gene has CDR1 MNHNY and CDR2 SVGAGI (reference sequence). The CDR3 is 13 residues long.

V and J are TRBV10-2 and TRBJ2-2, with D perhaps TRBD1 (6 bases). The germline gives CDR1 WSHSY, CDR2 SAAADI. The CDR3 is made up of 14 amino acids. Trimming stripped 7 bases from V and 6 bases from J, with 15 bases between. The CDR3 here is CASTRTGFAGELFF. The CDR3 coding sequence is TGCGCCAGCACACGAACAGGGTTTGCCGGGGAGCTGTTTTTT.